This TCR beta chain came from a study of Tregs in tolerant kidney transplant recipients. Clones were sequenced by immunoSEQ multiplex PCR, and TCRdb holds only the in-frame ones, with some missing. There are about 64,000 clones in the sample; more than 70% occur only once, and 3.8% lies in the top ten. The nonmyeloablative bone marrow transplants came from related graft donors, with transient mixed chimerism. Germline loops: CDR1 LGHNA, CDR2 YNFKEQ. The CDR3 runs 19 residues. With V trimmed by 3 bases and J by 0 bases, 8 bases remained unmatched. The material sequenced was CD4+ T cells from blood (PBMCs), taken 6 months after the transplant. This chain connects TRBV4-2 to TRBJ2-4; 13 nucleotides align to TRBD2. This TCR was sampled from a human patient who received a combined kidney and bone marrow transplant. Some T cells may be the graft donor's. CDR3 in amino acids: CASSHPLAGGEIAKNIQYF. CDR3 sequence (DNA): TGTGCCAGCAGCCATCCACTAGCGGGGGGGGAAATAGCCAAAAACATTCAGTACTTC.